This T cell receptor (beta chain) was obtained from a study of shared clonotypes between healthy human individuals. The wider study: Donors, aged 18 to 49, were two women and three men. Whole-study findings and limits: Clonotype sharing across several donors was observed for 4% to 5.5% of naive CD4 clonotypes. Sampling involved blood alone; tissue repertoires likely differ.

The repertoire was sequenced with immunoSEQ multiplex PCR; TCRdb's copy has only in-frame clones and lacks some. The data hold roughly 1.4 million clones, with approximately 98.5% observed a single time. As for this clone: The antigen is undetermined.

V was pared by 5 bases and J by 7 bases, with 9 bases between. The CDR3 covers 11 residues. Germline V lookup: CDR1 SGHVS, CDR2 FQNEAQ. Donors were healthy HIV-negative adults without recently reported acute infections or vaccinations. J is TRBJ2-7 and V is TRBV7-8; D remains ambiguous. Sequenced material: naive CD4+ T cells sorted from blood. Subset described: CD45RA+ positively selected. The receptor was derived from a man aged 30 to 39 in good health. The CDR3 sequence: CASSTGREQYF. The DNA for the CDR3 is TGTGCCAGCAGCACTGGACGGGAGCAGTACTTC.